This T cell receptor (beta chain) was recorded in a study of blood T cell repertoires in COVID-19. Background on the study: T cells, B-cell-depleted T cells, or PBMCs supplied cDNA or gDNA.

In the source study's methods: Amplification of reference gene primers provided the estimated nucleated cell counts. Some clones are missing from TCRdb's copy, which holds only in-frame ones; the method was immunoSEQ multiplex PCR. V, J and clone size were drawn from that table, and D and trimming were deduced from the DNA. The data hold 250,000 or so clones, with roughly 86% observed a single time. The CDR3 length is 12 residues. V was trimmed by 6 bases and J by 5 bases, leaving 10 bases between them. Germline V CDR1 and CDR2: WSHSY, SAAADI. The material sequenced was peripheral blood. The TCR sequence derives from a man aged 35-49 years with active or convalescent COVID-19. The rearrangement uses TRBV10-2 and TRBJ1-2, with a possible D match to TRBD1 (5 bases). The chain's CDR3 is CASRDIGYGYTF. In DNA, the CDR3 is TGCGCCAGCAGGGACATTGGGTATGGCTACACCTTC.